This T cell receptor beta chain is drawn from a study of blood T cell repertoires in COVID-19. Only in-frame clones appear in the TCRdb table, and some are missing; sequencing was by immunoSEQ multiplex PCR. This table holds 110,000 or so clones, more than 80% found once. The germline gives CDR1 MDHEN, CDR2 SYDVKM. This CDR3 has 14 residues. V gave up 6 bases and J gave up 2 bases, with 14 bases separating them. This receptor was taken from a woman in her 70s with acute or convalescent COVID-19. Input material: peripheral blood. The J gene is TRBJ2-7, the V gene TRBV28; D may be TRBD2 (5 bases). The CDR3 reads CASSIGLSTYEQYF. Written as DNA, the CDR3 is TGTGCCAGCAGCATAGGACTGTCAACCTACGAGCAGTACTTC. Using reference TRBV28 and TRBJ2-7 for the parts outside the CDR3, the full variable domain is DVKVTQSSRYLVKRTGEKVFLECVQDMDHENMFWYRQDPGLGLRLIYFSYDVKMKEKGDIPEGYSVSREKKERFSLILESASTNQTSMYLCASSIGLSTYEQYFGPGTRLTVT.